This record concerns one T cell receptor (beta chain) sequence. The source of the sample is a study of T cells in Graves' hyperthyroidism and ophthalmopathy. About the study: The initial diagnosis was the point when peripheral blood was collected, ahead of any treatment.

Diagnosis relied on clinical symptoms, serum thyroxine and TRAb, thyroid ultrasound and orbital computed tomography. Amplified TCR beta CDR3 regions came from RNA transcripts. Researchers ran a first-round RT-PCR on the TCR CDR3 using the HTBI primer set. TCRdb analysed the multiplex PCR reads with MiXCR anew, one entry per CDR3 protein. The sample lists under 450,000 distinct CDR3 sequences; more than 15% were seen once. The origin of this receptor is a woman between 18 and 30 years old with Graves' hyperthyroidism. The sequenced sample consisted of blood.

CDR3 residues: CASSPRTSGGALDIQYF. The CDR3 DNA is TGCGCCAGCAGCCCGCGGACTAGCGGGGGGGCTCTAGACATTCAGTACTTC. The chain links TRBV5-1 to TRBJ2-4; TRBD2 matches 15 bases. From germline, CDR1 is SGHRS and CDR2 YFSETQ. Germline trimming cut 4 bases from V and 8 bases from J; bases unmatched to any gene: 10. This CDR3 spans 17 amino acids.